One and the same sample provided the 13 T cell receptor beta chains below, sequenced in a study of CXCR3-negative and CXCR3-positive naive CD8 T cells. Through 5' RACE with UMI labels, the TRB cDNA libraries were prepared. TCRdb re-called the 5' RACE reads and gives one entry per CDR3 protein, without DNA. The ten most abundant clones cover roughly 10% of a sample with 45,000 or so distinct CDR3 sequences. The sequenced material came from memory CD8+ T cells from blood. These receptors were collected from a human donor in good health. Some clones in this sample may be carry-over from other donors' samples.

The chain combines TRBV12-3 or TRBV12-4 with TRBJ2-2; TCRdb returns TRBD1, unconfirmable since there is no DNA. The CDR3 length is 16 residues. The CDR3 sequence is CASSSPGRPNTGELFF.

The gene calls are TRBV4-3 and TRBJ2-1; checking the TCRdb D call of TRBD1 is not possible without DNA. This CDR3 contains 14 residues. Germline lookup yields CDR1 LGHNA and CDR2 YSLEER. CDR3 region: CASSQREDYNEQFF.

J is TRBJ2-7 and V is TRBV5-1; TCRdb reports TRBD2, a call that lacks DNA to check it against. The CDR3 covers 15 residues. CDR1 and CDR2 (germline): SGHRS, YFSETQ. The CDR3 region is CASSWDSGEIYEQYF.

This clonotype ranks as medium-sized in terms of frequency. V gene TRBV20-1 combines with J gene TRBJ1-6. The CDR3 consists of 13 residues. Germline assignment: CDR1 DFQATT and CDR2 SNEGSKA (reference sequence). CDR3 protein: CSAKAGEGSPLHF.

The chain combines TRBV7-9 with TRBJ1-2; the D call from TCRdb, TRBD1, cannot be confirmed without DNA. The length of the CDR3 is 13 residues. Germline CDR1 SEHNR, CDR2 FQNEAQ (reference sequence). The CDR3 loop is CASSLGLGLGYTF.

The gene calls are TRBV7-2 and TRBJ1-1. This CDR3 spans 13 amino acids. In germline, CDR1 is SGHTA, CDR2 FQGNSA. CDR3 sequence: CASGHPGYTEAFF.

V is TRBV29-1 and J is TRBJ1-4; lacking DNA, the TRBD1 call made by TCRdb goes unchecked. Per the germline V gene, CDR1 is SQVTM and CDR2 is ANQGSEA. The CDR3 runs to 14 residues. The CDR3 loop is CSVPVQGANEKLFF.

This chain's CDR3 is CSANARGGVYNEQFF. The gene calls are TRBV20-1 and TRBJ2-1; as DNA is missing, the TRBD1 call by TCRdb cannot be tested. Germline loops: CDR1 DFQATT, CDR2 SNEGSKA (reference sequence). CDR3 size: 15 residues.

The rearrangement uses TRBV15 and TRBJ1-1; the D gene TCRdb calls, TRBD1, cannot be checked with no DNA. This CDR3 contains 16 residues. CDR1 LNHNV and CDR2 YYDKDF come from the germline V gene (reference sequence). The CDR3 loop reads CATSSEPGAPITEAFF.

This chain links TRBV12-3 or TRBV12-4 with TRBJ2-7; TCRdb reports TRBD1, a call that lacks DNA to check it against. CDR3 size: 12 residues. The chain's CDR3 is CASSPRRYEQYF.

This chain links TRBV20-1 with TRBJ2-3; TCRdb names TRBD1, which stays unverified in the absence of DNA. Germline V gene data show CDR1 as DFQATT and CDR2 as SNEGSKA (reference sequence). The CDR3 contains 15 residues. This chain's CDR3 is CSASSSGAITDTQYF.

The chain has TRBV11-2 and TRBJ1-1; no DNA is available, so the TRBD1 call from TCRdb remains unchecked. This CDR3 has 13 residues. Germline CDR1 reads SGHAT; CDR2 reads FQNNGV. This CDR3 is CASSLGVNTEAFF.

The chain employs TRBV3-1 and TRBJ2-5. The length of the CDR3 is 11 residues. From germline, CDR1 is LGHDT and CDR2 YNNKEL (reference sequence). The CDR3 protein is CASSQTETQYF.